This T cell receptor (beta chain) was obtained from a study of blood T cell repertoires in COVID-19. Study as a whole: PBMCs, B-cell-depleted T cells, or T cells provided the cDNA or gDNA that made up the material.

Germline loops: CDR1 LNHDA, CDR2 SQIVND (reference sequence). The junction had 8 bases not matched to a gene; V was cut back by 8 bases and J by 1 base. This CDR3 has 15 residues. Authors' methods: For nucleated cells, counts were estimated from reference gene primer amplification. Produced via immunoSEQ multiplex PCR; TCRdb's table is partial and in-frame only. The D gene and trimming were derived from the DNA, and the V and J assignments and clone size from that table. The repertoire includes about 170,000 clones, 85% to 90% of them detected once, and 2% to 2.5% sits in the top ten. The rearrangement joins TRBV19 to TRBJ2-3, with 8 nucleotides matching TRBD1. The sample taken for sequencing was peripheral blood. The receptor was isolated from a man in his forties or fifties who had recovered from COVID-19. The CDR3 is CASCRDRRGTDTQYF. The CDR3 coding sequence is TGTGCCAGTTGCCGGGACAGGAGGGGCACAGATACGCAGTATTTT.